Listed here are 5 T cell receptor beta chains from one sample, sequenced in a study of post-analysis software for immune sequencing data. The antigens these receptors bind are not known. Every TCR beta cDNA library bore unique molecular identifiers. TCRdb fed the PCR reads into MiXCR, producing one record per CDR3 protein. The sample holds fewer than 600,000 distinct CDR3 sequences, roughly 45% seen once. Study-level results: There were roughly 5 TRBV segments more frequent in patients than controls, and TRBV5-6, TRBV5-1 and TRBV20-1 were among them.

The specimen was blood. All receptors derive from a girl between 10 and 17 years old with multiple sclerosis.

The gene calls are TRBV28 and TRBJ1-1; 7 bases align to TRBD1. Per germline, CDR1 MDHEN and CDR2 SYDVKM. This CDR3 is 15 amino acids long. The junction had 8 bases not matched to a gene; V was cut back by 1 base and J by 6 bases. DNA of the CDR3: TGTGCCAGCAGTTTATACGTCAAGGGGGCCCCTGAAGCTTTCTTT. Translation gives CASSLYVKGAPEAFF.

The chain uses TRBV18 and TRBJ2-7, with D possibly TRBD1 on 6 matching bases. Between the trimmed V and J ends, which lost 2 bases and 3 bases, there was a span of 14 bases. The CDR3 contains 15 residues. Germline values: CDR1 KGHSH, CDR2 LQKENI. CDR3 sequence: CASSPTDRFGYEQYF. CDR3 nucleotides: TGTGCCAGCTCACCAACCGACAGGTTCGGCTACGAGCAGTACTTC.

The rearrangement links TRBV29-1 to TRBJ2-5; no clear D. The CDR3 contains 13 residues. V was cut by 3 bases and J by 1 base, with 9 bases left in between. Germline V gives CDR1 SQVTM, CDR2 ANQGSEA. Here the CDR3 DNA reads TGCAGCGTTGAGGTCAGGATCCAAGAGACCCAGTACTTC. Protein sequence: CSVEVRIQETQYF. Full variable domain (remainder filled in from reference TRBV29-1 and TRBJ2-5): SAVISQKPSRDICQRGTSLTIQCQVDSQVTMMFWYRQQPGQSLTLIATANQGSEATYESGFVIDKFPISRPNLTFSTLTVSNMSPEDSSIYLCSVEVRIQETQYFGPGTRLLVL.

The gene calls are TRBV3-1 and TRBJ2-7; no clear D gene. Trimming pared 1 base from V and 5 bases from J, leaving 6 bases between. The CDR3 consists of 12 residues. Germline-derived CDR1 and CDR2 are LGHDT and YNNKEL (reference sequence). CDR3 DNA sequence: TGTGCCAGCAGCCAAGTACGTAACGAGCAGTACTTC. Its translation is CASSQVRNEQYF.

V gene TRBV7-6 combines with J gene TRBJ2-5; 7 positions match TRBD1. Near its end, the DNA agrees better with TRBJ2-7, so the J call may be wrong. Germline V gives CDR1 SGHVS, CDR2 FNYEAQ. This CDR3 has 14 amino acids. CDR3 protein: CASSPQRQGDEQYF. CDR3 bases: TGTGCCAGCAGCCCCCAGAGACAGGGAGACGAGCAGTACTTC.